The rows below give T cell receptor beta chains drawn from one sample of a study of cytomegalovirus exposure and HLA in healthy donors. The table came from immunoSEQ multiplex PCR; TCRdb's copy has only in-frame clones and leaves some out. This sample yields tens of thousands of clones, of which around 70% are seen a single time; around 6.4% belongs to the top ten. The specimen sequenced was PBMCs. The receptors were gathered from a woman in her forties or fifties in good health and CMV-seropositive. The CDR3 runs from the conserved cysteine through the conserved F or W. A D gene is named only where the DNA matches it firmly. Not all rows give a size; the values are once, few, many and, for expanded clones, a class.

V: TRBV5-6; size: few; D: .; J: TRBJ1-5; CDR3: CASSLGSQPQHF; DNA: TGTGCCAGCAGCTTGGGCAGTCAGCCCCAGCATTTT
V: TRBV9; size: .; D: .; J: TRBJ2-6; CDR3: CASSPARAGANVLTF; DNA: TGTGCCAGCAGCCCTGCCAGGGCTGGGGCCAACGTCCTGACTTTC
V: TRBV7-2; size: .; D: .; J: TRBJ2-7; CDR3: CASSLVGVEQYF; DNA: TGTGCCAGCAGCTTAGTGGGAGTCGAGCAGTACTTC
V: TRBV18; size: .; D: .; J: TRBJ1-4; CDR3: CASSPSGNEKLFF; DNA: TGTGCCAGCTCACCGTCAGGAAATGAAAAACTGTTTTTT
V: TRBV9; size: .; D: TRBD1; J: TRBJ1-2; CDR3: CASSVGQGAGGYTF; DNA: TGTGCCAGCAGCGTAGGGCAGGGGGCGGGTGGCTACACCTTC
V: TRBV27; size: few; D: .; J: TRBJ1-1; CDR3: CASSLGRTSNTEAFF; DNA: TGTGCCAGCAGTTTAGGGCGGACTAGCAACACTGAAGCTTTCTTT
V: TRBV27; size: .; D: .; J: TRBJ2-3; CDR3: CASSFTHTDTQYF; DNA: TGTGCCAGCAGTTTCACACACACAGATACGCAGTATTTT
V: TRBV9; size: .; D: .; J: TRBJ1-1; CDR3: CASRQMNTEAFF; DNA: TGTGCCAGCAGGCAGATGAACACTGAAGCTTTCTTT
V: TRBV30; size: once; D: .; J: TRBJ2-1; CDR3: CAWRERNEQFF; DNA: TGTGCCTGGAGGGAGAGGAATGAGCAGTTCTTC
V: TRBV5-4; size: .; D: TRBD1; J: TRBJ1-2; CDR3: CASSSQGANGYTF; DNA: TGTGCCAGCAGCTCACAGGGGGCTAATGGCTACACCTTC
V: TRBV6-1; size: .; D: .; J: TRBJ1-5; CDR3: CASSAGQPQHF; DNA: TGTGCCAGCAGTGCCGGTCAGCCCCAGCATTTT
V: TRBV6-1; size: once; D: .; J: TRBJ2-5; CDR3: CASSGSGLRGETQYF; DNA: TGTGCCAGCAGTGGATCAGGGTTACGTGGAGAGACCCAGTACTTC
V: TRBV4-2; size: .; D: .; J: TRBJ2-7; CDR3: CASSQDAGGVSEQYF; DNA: TGTGCCAGCAGCCAAGATGCCGGGGGAGTTTCCGAGCAGTACTTC
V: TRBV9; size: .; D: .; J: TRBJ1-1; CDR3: CASSSTRQGPTDF; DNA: TGTGCCAGCAGCTCAACCCGTCAGGGCCCTACCGACTTT
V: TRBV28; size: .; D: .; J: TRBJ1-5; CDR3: CASSLSGDLQPQHF; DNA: TGTGCCAGCAGTTTATCGGGGGATCTCCAGCCCCAGCATTTT
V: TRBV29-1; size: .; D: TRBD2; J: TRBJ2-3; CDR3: CSVFSGSKTDTQYF; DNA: TGCAGCGTGTTTAGCGGGAGTAAGACAGATACGCAGTATTTT
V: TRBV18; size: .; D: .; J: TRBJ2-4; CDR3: CASSPTGTGSGKNIQYF; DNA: TGTGCCAGCTCACCAACGGGAACCGGGAGCGGCAAAAACATTCAGTACTTC
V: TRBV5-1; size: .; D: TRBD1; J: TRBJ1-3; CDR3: CASSLVGTAVSGNTIYF; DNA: TGCGCCAGCAGCTTGGTTGGGACAGCCGTCTCGGGAAACACCATATATTTT
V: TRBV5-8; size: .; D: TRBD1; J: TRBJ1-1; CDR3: CASRKTGMNTEAFF; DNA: TGTGCCAGCAGGAAGACAGGGATGAACACTGAAGCTTTCTTT
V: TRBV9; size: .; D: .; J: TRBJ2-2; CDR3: CASRGRTANTGELFF; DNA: TGTGCCAGCAGGGGAAGGACAGCCAACACCGGGGAGCTGTTTTTT
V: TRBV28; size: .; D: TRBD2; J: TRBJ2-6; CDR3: CASSYPGLAGVTGANVLTF; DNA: TGTGCCAGCAGTTACCCAGGACTAGCGGGAGTAACTGGGGCCAACGTCCTGACTTTC
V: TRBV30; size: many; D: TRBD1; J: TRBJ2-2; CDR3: CAWSYTPGQGAGELFF; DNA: TGTGCCTGGAGTTACACGCCGGGACAGGGTGCCGGGGAGCTGTTTTTT
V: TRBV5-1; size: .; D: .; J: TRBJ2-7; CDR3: CASSRPSGVSNEQYF; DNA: TGCGCCAGCAGTCGCCCATCGGGGGTGTCGAACGAGCAGTACTTC
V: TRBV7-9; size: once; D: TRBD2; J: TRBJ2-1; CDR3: CASSFSGLAGNEQFF; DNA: TGTGCCAGCAGCTTCTCCGGACTAGCAGGCAATGAGCAGTTCTTC
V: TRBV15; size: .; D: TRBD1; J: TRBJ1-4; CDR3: CATSRAKRGPGEKLFF; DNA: TGTGCCACCAGCAGAGCGAAAAGGGGGCCCGGTGAAAAACTGTTTTTT
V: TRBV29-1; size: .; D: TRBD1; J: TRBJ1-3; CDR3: CSVRTGGGNTIYF; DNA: TGCAGCGTTAGGACAGGGGGTGGAAACACCATATATTTT
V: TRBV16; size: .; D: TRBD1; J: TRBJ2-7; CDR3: CASSPFGTGNYEQYF; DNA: TGTGCCAGCAGCCCATTCGGGACAGGAAATTACGAGCAGTACTTC
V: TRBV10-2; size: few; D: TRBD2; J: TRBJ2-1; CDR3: CASSEGLGLAEQFF; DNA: TGCGCCAGCAGTGAGGGGTTGGGACTAGCGGAGCAGTTCTTC
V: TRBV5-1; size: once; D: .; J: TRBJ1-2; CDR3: CASSLAGNLQEGYTF; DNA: TGCGCCAGCAGCTTGGCCGGAAATCTACAGGAAGGCTACACCTTC
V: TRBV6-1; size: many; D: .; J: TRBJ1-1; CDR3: CASSATGNTEAFF; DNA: TGTGCCAGCAGTGCCACAGGGAACACTGAAGCTTTCTTT
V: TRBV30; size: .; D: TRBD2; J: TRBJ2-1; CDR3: CAWIRLAGTNEQFF; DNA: TGTGCCTGGATCAGACTAGCGGGAACCAATGAGCAGTTCTTC
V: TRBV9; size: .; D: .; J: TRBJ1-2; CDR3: CASSPIQGHHYGYTF; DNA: TGTGCCAGCAGCCCCATCCAGGGGCACCACTATGGCTACACCTTC
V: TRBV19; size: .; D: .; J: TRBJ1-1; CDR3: CASSTVLMNTEAFF; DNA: TGTGCCAGTAGTACCGTCCTAATGAACACTGAAGCTTTCTTT
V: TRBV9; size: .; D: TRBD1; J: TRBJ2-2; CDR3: CASSVGQGVAGELFF; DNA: TGTGCCAGCAGCGTAGGACAGGGGGTAGCCGGGGAGCTGTTTTTT
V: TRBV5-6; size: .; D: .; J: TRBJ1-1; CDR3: CASSSQGYTEAFF; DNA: TGTGCCAGCAGCTCGCAGGGTTACACTGAAGCTTTCTTT
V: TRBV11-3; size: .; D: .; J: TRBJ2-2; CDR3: CASSLANTGELFF; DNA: TGTGCCAGCAGCTTAGCTAACACCGGGGAGCTGTTTTTT
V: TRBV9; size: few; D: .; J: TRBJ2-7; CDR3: CASSPGLSSYEQYF; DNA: TGTGCCAGCAGCCCAGGACTCAGCTCCTACGAGCAGTACTTC
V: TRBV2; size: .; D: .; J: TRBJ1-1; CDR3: CASSPMNTEAFF; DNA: TGTGCCAGCAGTCCCATGAACACTGAAGCTTTCTTT
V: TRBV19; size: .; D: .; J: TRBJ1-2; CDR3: CARPREDYGYTF; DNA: TGTGCCCGCCCCCGGGAAGACTATGGCTACACCTTC
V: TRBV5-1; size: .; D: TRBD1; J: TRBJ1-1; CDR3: CASSLTRDRGNTEAFF; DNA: TGCGCCAGCAGCTTGACCCGGGACAGGGGGAACACTGAAGCTTTCTTT
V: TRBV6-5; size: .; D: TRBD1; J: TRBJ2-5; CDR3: CASIGTGGWETQYF; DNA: TGTGCCAGCATCGGGACAGGGGGTTGGGAGACCCAGTACTTC
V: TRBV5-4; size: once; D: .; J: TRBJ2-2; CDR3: CASSSPIATNTGELFF; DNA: TGTGCCAGCAGCTCCCCCATAGCGACGAACACCGGGGAGCTGTTTTTT
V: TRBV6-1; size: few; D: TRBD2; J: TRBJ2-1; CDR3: CASSGTSDYNEQFF; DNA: TGTGCCAGCAGTGGGACTAGCGACTACAATGAGCAGTTCTTC
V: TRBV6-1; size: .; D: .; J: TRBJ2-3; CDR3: CASSEGTLGDTQYF; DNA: TGTGCCAGCAGTGAAGGTACACTAGGGGATACGCAGTATTTT
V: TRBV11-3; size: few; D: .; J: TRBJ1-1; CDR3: CASSLGMRDTEAFF; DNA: TGTGCCAGCAGCTTGGGTATGAGGGATACTGAAGCTTTCTTT
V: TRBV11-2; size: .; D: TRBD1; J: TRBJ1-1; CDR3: CASSGGWGQSMNTEAFF; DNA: TGTGCCAGCAGCGGGGGTTGGGGACAGAGCATGAACACTGAAGCTTTCTTT
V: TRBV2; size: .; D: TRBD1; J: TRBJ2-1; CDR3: CASPGQGLYNEQFF; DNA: TGTGCCAGCCCGGGACAGGGTCTTTACAATGAGCAGTTCTTC
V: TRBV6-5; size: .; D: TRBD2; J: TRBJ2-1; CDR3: CASSAPSGSVDEQFF; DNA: TGTGCCAGCAGTGCTCCTAGCGGGAGTGTCGATGAGCAGTTCTTC
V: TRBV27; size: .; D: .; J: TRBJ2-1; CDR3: CASRPGLPGYEQFF; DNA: TGTGCCAGCAGACCGGGACTCCCAGGCTATGAGCAGTTCTTC
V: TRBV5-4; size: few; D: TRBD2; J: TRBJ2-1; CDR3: CASSSGIAGGMNEQFF; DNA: TGTGCCAGCAGCTCGGGAATAGCGGGGGGAATGAATGAGCAGTTCTTC
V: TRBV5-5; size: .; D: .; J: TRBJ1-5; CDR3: CASSPLPGHLTAQHF; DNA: TGTGCCAGCAGCCCCCTTCCAGGCCACCTCACGGCCCAGCATTTT
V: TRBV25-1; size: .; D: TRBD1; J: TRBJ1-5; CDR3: CASSSQGKGNQPQHF; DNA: TGTGCCAGCAGTTCACAGGGGAAGGGCAATCAGCCCCAGCATTTT
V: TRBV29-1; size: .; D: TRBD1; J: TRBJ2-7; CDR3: CSVSGTGSPYEQYF; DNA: TGCAGCGTTTCCGGGACAGGGAGCCCCTACGAGCAGTACTTC
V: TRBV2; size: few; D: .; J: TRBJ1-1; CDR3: CASSERSGGNTEAFF; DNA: TGTGCCAGCAGTGAACGATCCGGGGGAAACACTGAAGCTTTCTTT
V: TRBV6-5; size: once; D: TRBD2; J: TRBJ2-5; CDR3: CASSYLSGSGLETQYF; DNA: TGTGCCAGCAGTTATCTTAGCGGGAGTGGGTTGGAGACCCAGTACTTC
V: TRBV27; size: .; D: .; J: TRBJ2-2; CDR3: CASSLIPRTTNTGELFF; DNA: TGTGCCAGCAGTTTAATCCCTAGAACTACGAACACCGGGGAGCTGTTTTTT
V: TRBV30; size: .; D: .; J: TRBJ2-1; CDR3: CAWSNSWGQSSYNEQFF; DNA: TGTGCCTGGAGCAACTCCTGGGGCCAGAGCTCCTACAATGAGCAGTTCTTC
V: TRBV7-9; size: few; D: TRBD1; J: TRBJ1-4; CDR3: CASSYGTGGSGNEKLFF; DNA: TGTGCCAGCAGCTATGGGACAGGGGGCTCGGGTAATGAAAAACTGTTTTTT
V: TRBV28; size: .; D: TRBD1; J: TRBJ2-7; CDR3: CASSWSGTGDEQYF; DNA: TGTGCCAGCAGTTGGTCGGGGACAGGGGACGAGCAGTACTTC